The clone carrying this TCR beta chain was found once. Its antigen is not identified. This sample is part of a study of cytomegalovirus exposure and HLA in healthy donors. This CDR3 is built from 15 residues. V dropped 4 bases and J dropped 1 base, with 13 bases sitting between them. Looked up from germline, CDR1 is SGHNT and CDR2 is YYREEE (reference sequence). Primers included in the PCR were 60 Vbeta and 13 Jbeta primers. Per the original methods: A later analysis tallied some 80 million unique TCR beta chains, approximately 10 million of them shared. Clones were read by immunoSEQ multiplex PCR, and TCRdb kept only the in-frame ones, dropping some. V and J calls plus clone size are reproduced from that table; the DNA served to infer D and trimming. The sample records some 100,000 clones, around 80% being singletons. General study findings and limits: Compared with the approximately 680-donor mean, an Asian-associated ancestry cluster reportedly had fewer N-insertions, according to a later analysis. Follow-up analysis later connected one missense variant in DCLRE1C with trimming of TCR beta V- and J-genes.

The clonotype comes from a young woman in good health and CMV-seronegative. Sample: PBMCs. V is TRBV5-4 and J is TRBJ2-3; the D is unclear. In nucleotides, the CDR3 is TGTGCCAGCAGCGATTCTCAGCGACGCACAGATACGCAGTATTTT. It is translated as CASSDSQRRTDTQYF.